This T cell receptor beta chain emerged from a study of blood T cell repertoires in COVID-19. Study summary: Acute-phase and convalescent COVID-19 samples originated in the United States, Italy and Spain. Sample material is recorded as cDNA or gDNA derived from T cells, B-cell-depleted T cells, or PBMCs.

Germline-derived CDR1 and CDR2 are SGHRS and YFSETQ. The V and J ends lost 1 base and 2 bases, in that order; junction bases with no gene match: 9. The CDR3 runs 16 residues. Study processing details: Using reference gene primer amplification, nucleated cell counts were estimated. Repertoires were generated with immunoSEQ multiplex PCR, while TCRdb's copy carries only in-frame clones and drops some. That table supplies the V and J calls and clone size; D and trimming were determined from the DNA. Here the sample spans around 150,000 clones, 75% to 90% being singletons. The sequence was collected from a man in his fifties or sixties with active or convalescent COVID-19. Material for sequencing was peripheral blood. V gene TRBV5-1 combines with J gene TRBJ2-7; 7 positions agree with TRBD1. The CDR3 loop reads CASSLRSGGMTYEQYF. The CDR3 DNA follows: TGCGCCAGCAGCTTGAGATCAGGGGGAATGACCTACGAGCAGTACTTC. The full variable domain, rest sourced from reference TRBV5-1 and TRBJ2-7, is KAGVTQTPRYLIKTRGQQVTLSCSPISGHRSVSWYQQTPGQGLQFLFEYFSETQRNKGNFPGRFSGRQFSNSRSEMNVSTLELGDSALYLCASSLRSGGMTYEQYFGPGTRLTVT.